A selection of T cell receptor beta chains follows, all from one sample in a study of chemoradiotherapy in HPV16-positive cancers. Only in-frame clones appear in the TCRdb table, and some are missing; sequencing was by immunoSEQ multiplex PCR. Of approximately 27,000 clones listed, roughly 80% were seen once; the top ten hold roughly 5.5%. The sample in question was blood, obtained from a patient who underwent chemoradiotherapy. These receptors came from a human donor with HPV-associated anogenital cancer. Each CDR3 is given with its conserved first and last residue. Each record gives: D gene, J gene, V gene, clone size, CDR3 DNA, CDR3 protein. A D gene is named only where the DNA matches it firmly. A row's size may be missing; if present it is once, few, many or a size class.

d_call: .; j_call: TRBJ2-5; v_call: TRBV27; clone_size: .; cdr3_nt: TGTGCCAGCAGTTTATTTTCTAGGGGCCAAGAGACCCAGTACTTC; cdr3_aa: CASSLFSRGQETQYF
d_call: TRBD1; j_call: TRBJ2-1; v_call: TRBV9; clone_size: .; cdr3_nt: TGTGCCAGCAGCGGGCATTTGGGACAGGGGAACAATGAGCAGTTCTTC; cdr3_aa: CASSGHLGQGNNEQFF
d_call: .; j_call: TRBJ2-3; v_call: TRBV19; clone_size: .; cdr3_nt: TGTGCCAGTAGCTCCGATCGGCGGGGATCGATCACAGATACGCAGTATTTT; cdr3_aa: CASSSDRRGSITDTQYF
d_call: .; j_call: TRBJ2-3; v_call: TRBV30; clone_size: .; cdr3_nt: TGTGCCTGGGAAACCGGGACAATCAATGACCACACAGATACGCAGTATTTT; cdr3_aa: CAWETGTINDHTDTQYF
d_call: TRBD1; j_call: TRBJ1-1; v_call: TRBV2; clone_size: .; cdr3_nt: TGTGCCAGCAGTGAACGACAGGGTTTTGGGGGCACTGAAGCTTTCTTT; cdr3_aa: CASSERQGFGGTEAFF
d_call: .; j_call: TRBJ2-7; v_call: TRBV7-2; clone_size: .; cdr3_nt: TGTGCCAGCAGCTTAATGGGGGGCTACGAGCAGTACTTC; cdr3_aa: CASSLMGGYEQYF
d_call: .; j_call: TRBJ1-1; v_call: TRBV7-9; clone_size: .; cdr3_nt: TGTGCCAGCAGCTTAGCTACAGGGAACACTGAAGCTTTCTTT; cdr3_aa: CASSLATGNTEAFF
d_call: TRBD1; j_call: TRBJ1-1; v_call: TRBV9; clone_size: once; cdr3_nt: TGTGCCAGCAGCCAAGGGACAGGCGATGAAGCTTTCTTT; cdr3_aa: CASSQGTGDEAFF
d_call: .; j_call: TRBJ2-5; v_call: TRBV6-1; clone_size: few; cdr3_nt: TGTGCCAGCAGTTCAGCAGGGGTAAGGGAGACCCAGTACTTC; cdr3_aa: CASSSAGVRETQYF
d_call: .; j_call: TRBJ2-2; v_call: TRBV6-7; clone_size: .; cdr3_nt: TGTGCCAGCTTTGATAGCACCGGACTATTGAACACCGGGGAGCTGTTTTTT; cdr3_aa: CASFDSTGLLNTGELFF
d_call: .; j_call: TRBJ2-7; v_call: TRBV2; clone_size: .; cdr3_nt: TGTGCCAGCAGTGGAACAGGTCCCTCCTACGAGCAGTACTTC; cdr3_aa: CASSGTGPSYEQYF
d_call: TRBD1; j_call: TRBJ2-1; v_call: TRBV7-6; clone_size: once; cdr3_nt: TGTGCCAGCAGCTACGGACAGGGTAGTTTGTTCTTC; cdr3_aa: CASSYGQGSLFF
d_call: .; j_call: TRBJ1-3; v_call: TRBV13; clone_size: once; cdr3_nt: TGTGCCAGCAGCGCTAGGACAGAAGGAAACACCATATATTTT; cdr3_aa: CASSARTEGNTIYF
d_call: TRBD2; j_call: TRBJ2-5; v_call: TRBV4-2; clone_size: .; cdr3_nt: TGTGCCAGCAGCCGGACTAGCGGGGCCTTCCAAGAGACCCAGTACTTC; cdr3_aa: CASSRTSGAFQETQYF
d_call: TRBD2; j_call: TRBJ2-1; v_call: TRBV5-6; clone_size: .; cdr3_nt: TGTGCCAGCAGCTTGAGAGCGGGGGGCGTTTACAATGAGCAGTTCTTC; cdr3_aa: CASSLRAGGVYNEQFF
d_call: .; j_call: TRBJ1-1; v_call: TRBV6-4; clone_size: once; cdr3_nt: TGTGCCAGCATCGACCCGCCCCCCAGAAGTGGCCAGCAGAACACTGAAGCTTTCTTT; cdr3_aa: CASIDPPPRSGQQNTEAFF
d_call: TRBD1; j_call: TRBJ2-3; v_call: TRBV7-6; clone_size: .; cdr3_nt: TGTGCCAGCAGCTTAGAATTCGGGACAGGGGGTACAGATACGCAGTATTTT; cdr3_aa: CASSLEFGTGGTDTQYF
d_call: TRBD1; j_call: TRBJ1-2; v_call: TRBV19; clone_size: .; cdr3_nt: TGTGCCAGTAGCTTCCGGGGACAGGTCGCGTCCGGCTACACCTTC; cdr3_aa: CASSFRGQVASGYTF
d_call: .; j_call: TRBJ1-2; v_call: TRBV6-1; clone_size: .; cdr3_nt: TGTGCCAGCAGTGGGTACGGGGGGGGTGGCTACACCTTC; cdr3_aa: CASSGYGGGGYTF
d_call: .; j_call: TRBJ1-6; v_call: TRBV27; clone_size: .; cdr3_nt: TGTGCCAGCACCGTAGGGCGGTTTAGGGCCAGTAATTCACCCCTCCACTTT; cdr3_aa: CASTVGRFRASNSPLHF
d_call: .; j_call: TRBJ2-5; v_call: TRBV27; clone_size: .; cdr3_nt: TGTGCCAGCAGTTTAAGGGGGACCACAGAGACCCAGTACTTC; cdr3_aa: CASSLRGTTETQYF
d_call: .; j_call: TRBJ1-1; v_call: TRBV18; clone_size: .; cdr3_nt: TGTGCCAGCTCACCCAAAATCCTAGACGGGGGGGAAGCTTTCTTT; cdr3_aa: CASSPKILDGGEAFF
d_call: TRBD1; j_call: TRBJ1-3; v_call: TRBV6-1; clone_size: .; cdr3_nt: TGTGCCAGCAGTGAAGCGCGGGCAGGGGGCCTCAACACCATATATTTT; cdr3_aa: CASSEARAGGLNTIYF
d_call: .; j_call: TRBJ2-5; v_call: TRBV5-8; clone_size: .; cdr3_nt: TGTGCCAGCAGCTTGGGGACCTATCAAGAGACCCAGTACTTC; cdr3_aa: CASSLGTYQETQYF
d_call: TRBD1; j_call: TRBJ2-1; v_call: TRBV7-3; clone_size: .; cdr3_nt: TGTGCCAGCAGCCCAATCGGGACAGCGGCAGCTAGGTCCTACAATGAGCAGTTCTTC; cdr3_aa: CASSPIGTAAARSYNEQFF
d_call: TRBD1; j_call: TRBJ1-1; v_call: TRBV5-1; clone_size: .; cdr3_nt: TGCGCCAGCAGCTTAGGACAGGGGGCAAGCACTGAAGCTTTCTTT; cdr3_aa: CASSLGQGASTEAFF
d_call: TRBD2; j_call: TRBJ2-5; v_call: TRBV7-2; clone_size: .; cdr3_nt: TGTGCCAGCAGCATAAAAGGACTAGCGAAGCAAGAGACCCAGTACTTC; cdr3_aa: CASSIKGLAKQETQYF
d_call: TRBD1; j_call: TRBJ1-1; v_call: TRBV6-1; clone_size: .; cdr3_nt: TGTGCCAGCAGTGAAGCAGGGGGCCGAACTGAAGCTTTCTTT; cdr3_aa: CASSEAGGRTEAFF
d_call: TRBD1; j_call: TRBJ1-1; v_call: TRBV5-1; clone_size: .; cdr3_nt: TGCGCCAGCAGCCTACGGACAGGGCAGGACACTGAAGCTTTCTTT; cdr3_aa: CASSLRTGQDTEAFF
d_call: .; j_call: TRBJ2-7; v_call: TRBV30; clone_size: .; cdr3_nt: TGTGCCTGGAGTAAAGACAGCCTATACGAGCAGTACTTC; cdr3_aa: CAWSKDSLYEQYF
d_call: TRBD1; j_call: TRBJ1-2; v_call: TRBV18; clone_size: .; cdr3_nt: TGTGCCAGCTCGTGGACAGGGGGCGAAAAGGTCGACTATGGCTACACCTTC; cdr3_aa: CASSWTGGEKVDYGYTF
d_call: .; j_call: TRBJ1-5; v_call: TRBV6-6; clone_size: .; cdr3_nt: TGTGCCAGCAGTTCCGGGGCGGGGGGTTTACAGCCCCAGCATTTT; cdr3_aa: CASSSGAGGLQPQHF
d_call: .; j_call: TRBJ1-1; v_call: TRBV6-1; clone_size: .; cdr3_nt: TGTGCCAGCAGTGACTTTAACACTGAAGCTTTCTTT; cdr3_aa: CASSDFNTEAFF
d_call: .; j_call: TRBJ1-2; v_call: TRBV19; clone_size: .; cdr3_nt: TGTGCCAGTAGTATTCCGGGGGAGACCTATGGCTACACCTTC; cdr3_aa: CASSIPGETYGYTF